These 28 T cell receptor beta chains originate from one sample sequenced in a study of T cells in Graves' hyperthyroidism and ophthalmopathy. The investigators amplified TCR beta CDR3 regions from RNA transcripts. The primer set for the first-round RT-PCR of the TCR CDR3 was HTBI. TCRdb passed the multiplex PCR reads through MiXCR, listing each CDR3 protein once. This repertoire shows about 640,000 distinct CDR3 sequences, around 21% found once; its top ten account for 34%. Sequencing used blood. The receptors originated from a man aged 30-40 years with Graves' ophthalmopathy.

This clonotype was detected a few times. The gene calls are TRBV7-9 and TRBJ2-7; the match to TRBD2 covers 10 bases. The CDR3 consists of 16 residues. Per germline, CDR1 SEHNR and CDR2 FQNEAQ (reference sequence). V was pared by 2 bases and J by 6 bases, with 10 bases of the junction left unmatched. The CDR3 DNA follows: TGTGCCAGCAGCTTATTCCAGCGGGAGGGTCGGTCCGAGCAGTACTTC. As protein: CASSLFQREGRSEQYF.

The chain joins TRBV27 to TRBJ2-7; maybe TRBD1 (6 bases). Trimming took 5 bases from V and 5 from J, leaving 16 bases between them. This CDR3 has 14 amino acids. The germline CDR1 and CDR2 sequences are MNHEY and SMNVEV (reference sequence). CDR3 nucleotide sequence: TGTGCCAGCAGTCACCTACAGGGAAGGCACGAGCAGTACTTC. Translated, it gives CASSHLQGRHEQYF.

The chain combines TRBV27 with TRBJ1-1; possible D gene TRBD1, 5 bases. Germline V CDR1 and CDR2: MNHEY, SMNVEV (reference sequence). The length of the CDR3 is 16 residues. V was cut by 3 bases and J by 0 bases, with 14 bases left in between. CDR3 nucleotides: TGTGCCAGCAGTTTTGGGGCAGTTCCAATGAACACTGAAGCTTTCTTT. This sequence encodes CASSFGAVPMNTEAFF.

This clonotype was counted between two and nine times. The CDR3 DNA sequence: TGTGCCAGCAGCCCACTAGCGGGAGGATTGAATGAGCAGTTCTTC. It yields the protein CASSPLAGGLNEQFF. The chain joins TRBV7-9 to TRBJ2-1; TRBD2 matches 12 bases. The V gene's germline CDR1 is SEHNR and CDR2 FQNEAQ (reference sequence). Trimming cost V 5 bases and J 7 bases; bases outside gene matches: 6. The CDR3 spans 15 residues.

Concerning this clonotype: The junction does not match germline at one end; this may be a read error. The chain uses TRBV20-1 and TRBJ2-1; 10 nucleotides line up with TRBD1. Germline lookup yields CDR1 DFQATT and CDR2 SNEGSKA (reference sequence). This CDR3 is built from 15 residues. The CDR3 bases are TGCAGCGCTAGAAATCCGGGACAGGGGTTCAATGAGCAGTTCTTC. Protein product: CSARNPGQGFNEQFF.

This clonotype was observed many times. This chain connects TRBV11-2 to TRBJ2-2; no clear D. Germline CDR1 SGHAT, CDR2 FQNNGV. The length of the CDR3 is 11 residues. The germline V and J ends were trimmed by 5 bases and 5 bases, with 3 bases remaining between them. The CDR3 is CASSQTGELFF. CDR3 bases: TGTGCCAGCAGCCAGACCGGGGAGCTGTTTTTT.

This clonotype has at least ten counts. CDR3 DNA sequence: TGTGCCAGCAGCTTTGTGGCGAAAGATACGCAGTATTTT. Its protein is CASSFVAKDTQYF. V gene TRBV11-2 combines with J gene TRBJ2-3, with D uncertain. Germline V gene sequence: CDR1 SGHAT, CDR2 FQNNGV. Trimming left V 3 bases short and J 5 bases short, with 9 bases between. The CDR3 sequence is 13 residues long.

The chain combines TRBV5-5 with TRBJ2-7; D perhaps matches TRBD2 (6 bases). The V gene lost 4 bases and the J gene lost 2 bases, with 16 bases spanning the gap. This CDR3 spans 15 amino acids. The germline CDR1 and CDR2 sequences are SGHKS and YYEKEE (reference sequence). The CDR3 here is CASSLNSGIAYEQYF. The CDR3 DNA reads as TGTGCCAGCAGCCTAAATAGCGGAATCGCCTACGAGCAGTACTTC. Full variable domain (missing parts from reference TRBV5-5 and TRBJ2-7): DAGVTQSPTHLIKTRGQQVTLRCSPISGHKSVSWYQQVLGQGPQFIFQYYEKEERGRGNFPDRFSARQFPNYSSELNVNALLLGDSALYLCASSLNSGIAYEQYFGPGTRLTVT.

This clonotype was counted only a few times. The rearrangement uses TRBV6-2 or TRBV6-3 and TRBJ1-5; D might be TRBD1 (5 bases). This CDR3 spans 15 amino acids. Germline loops: CDR1 MNHEY, CDR2 SVGEGT. V dropped 9 bases and J dropped 4 bases, with 19 bases sitting between them. CDR3 DNA sequence: TGTGCCAGTAGCAGAGGGAGAGGGGATAATCAGCCCCAGCATTTT. This gives the protein CASSRGRGDNQPQHF.

The CDR3 protein is CASSFDGGLNQPQHF. The CDR3 bases are TGTGCCAGCAGCTTTGACGGGGGTCTTAATCAGCCCCAGCATTTT. The V gene is TRBV5-4, the J gene TRBJ1-5, with D possibly matching TRBD1 (5 bases). Germline V lookup: CDR1 SGHNT, CDR2 YYREEE (reference sequence). Trimming cost V 2 bases and J 4 bases, with 13 bases left between them. This CDR3 has 15 residues.

This clonotype was seen many times. The chain employs TRBV7-3 and TRBJ2-3; a possible D gene is TRBD2 (5 bases). Germline V gene data show CDR1 as SGHTA and CDR2 as FQGTGA. The CDR3 is 15 amino acids. The V and J ends lost 7 bases and 1 base respectively, with 15 bases between them. This chain's CDR3 is CASTDTGSRTDTQYF. The DNA of the CDR3 is TGTGCCAGCACCGACACGGGGTCCCGCACAGATACGCAGTATTTT.

The table lists this clonotype with a few counts. The rearrangement links TRBV29-1 to TRBJ2-1; no definite D call. V dropped 5 bases and J dropped 4 bases, with 15 bases sitting between them. Germline CDR1 and CDR2: SQVTM and ANQGSEA. The CDR3 covers 14 residues. DNA of the CDR3: TGCAGCGTTAAATTAGCCGGACCATACAATGAGCAGTTCTTC. It yields the protein CSVKLAGPYNEQFF.

This clonotype was seen many times. V gene TRBV2 combines with J gene TRBJ1-4; a possible D gene is TRBD1 (5 bases). This CDR3 region has 15 residues. CDR1 and CDR2 (germline): SNHLY, FYNNEI. With 8 bases removed from V and 8 bases from J, the gap between germline ends came to 21 bases. CDR3 amino acids: CASRPSTGVGEKLFF. In DNA form, the CDR3 reads TGTGCCAGCCGCCCTTCGACGGGGGTGGGAGAAAAACTGTTTTTT.

This clonotype appeared many times. The V call is TRBV20-1, the J call TRBJ1-1; D remains ambiguous. The CDR3 is 13 residues long. Trimming left V 1 base short and J 3 bases short, with 9 bases between. Germline V lookup: CDR1 DFQATT, CDR2 SNEGSKA (reference sequence). Written as DNA, the CDR3 is TGCAGTGCTAGAGGGGTCGGGGACACTGAAGCTTTCTTT. Translated: CSARGVGDTEAFF.

Turning to this clonotype: Germline is not matched at one junction end, which may reflect a read error. This chain connects TRBV30 to TRBJ1-1; D unresolved. Per germline, CDR1 GTSNPN and CDR2 SVGIG (reference sequence). The length of the CDR3 is 12 residues. The CDR3 region is CVWSVRNTEAFF. The CDR3 bases are TGTGTCTGGAGTGTACGGAACACTGAAGCTTTCTTT.

This clonotype was counted ten times or more. The chain combines TRBV2 with TRBJ1-1, with D perhaps matching TRBD1 (5 bases). There are 13 residues in the CDR3. Germline lookup yields CDR1 SNHLY and CDR2 FYNNEI. Deletions cut 4 bases from V and 2 bases from J, with 8 bases between. CDR3 coding DNA: TGTGCCAGCAGTGTCGACAGCAACACTGAAGCTTTCTTT. This codes for CASSVDSNTEAFF.

A word on this clonotype: This clone may be a read error of a much larger clone one base away. The chain couples TRBV11-2 to TRBJ2-3; D not resolved. The V end was cut by 0 bases, the J end by 6 bases, with 16 bases between. The CDR3 consists of 16 residues. Germline V gene data show CDR1 as SGHAT and CDR2 as FQNNGV. The CDR3 coding sequence is TGTGCCAGCAGCTTAGAACGCAGGAGCTCAGGTGATACGCAGTATTTT. Its translation is CASSLERRSSGDTQYF.

This clonotype was found many times. The chain employs TRBV28 and TRBJ1-3; tentative D call: TRBD1 (6 bases). The germline CDR1 and CDR2 sequences are MDHEN and SYDVKM. The V end lost 5 bases, the J end lost 4 bases, and 21 bases lay between the germline ends. The CDR3 has 17 residues. The CDR3 nucleotides read TGTGCCAGCAGTCCCCGGACAGTCCTCGTCTCAGGAAACACCATATATTTT. This sequence encodes CASSPRTVLVSGNTIYF.

The rearrangement joins TRBV4-1 to TRBJ2-2; TRBD2 is a possible D gene (6 bases). CDR3 length: 15 residues. The germline gives CDR1 MGHRA, CDR2 YSYEKL. Deletions cut 0 bases from V and 7 bases from J, with 12 bases between. Here the CDR3 reads CASSQENGGYGELFF. CDR3 bases: TGCGCCAGCAGCCAAGAGAACGGGGGTTACGGGGAGCTGTTTTTT.

In this sample, this clonotype turned up a few times. This chain connects TRBV9 to TRBJ1-6; 8 bases align to TRBD1. Germline values: CDR1 SGDLS, CDR2 YYNGEE. CDR3 length: 15 amino acids. Trimming took 0 bases from V and 9 from J; bases not matched to a gene: 5. CDR3: CASSVGQGQASPLHF. CDR3 nucleotide sequence: TGTGCCAGCAGCGTAGGACAGGGGCAAGCTTCACCCCTCCACTTT.

V and J are TRBV29-1 and TRBJ2-1; 8 nucleotides agree with TRBD2. The CDR3 is made up of 14 amino acids. Germline CDR1 is SQVTM and CDR2 is ANQGSEA. Germline trimming cut 6 bases from V and 6 bases from J; bases unmatched to any gene: 10. CDR3 sequence: CSVTGLVGVNEQFF. The DNA of the CDR3 is TGCAGCGTAACGGGACTAGTGGGAGTCAATGAGCAGTTCTTC.

The genes are TRBV12-3 or TRBV12-4 and TRBJ2-1, with D possibly TRBD2 on 7 matching bases. The length of the CDR3 is 15 residues. Between the trimmed V and J ends, which lost 5 bases and 4 bases, there was a span of 15 bases. CDR3 amino acids: CASSPEGGGYNEQFF. DNA for the CDR3: TGTGCCAGCAGTCCTGAGGGGGGGGGTTACAATGAGCAGTTCTTC.

The CDR3 is CASPSRRPGQYF. CDR3 DNA: TGTGCCAGCCCTTCGAGGCGTCCGGGGCAGTACTTC. The V and J genes are TRBV7-3 and TRBJ2-7; D not resolved. The CDR3 consists of 12 residues. CDR1 is SGHTA and CDR2 is FQGTGA in the germline V gene. V dropped 8 bases and J dropped 9 bases, with 17 bases sitting between them.

This clonotype has only a few counts. The chain joins TRBV29-1 to TRBJ2-4; D call uncertain. Per germline, CDR1 SQVTM and CDR2 ANQGSEA. With 1 base removed from V and 0 bases from J, the gap between germline ends came to 7 bases. The CDR3 runs 14 residues. The chain's CDR3 is CSVEVSLAKNIQYF. The CDR3, as DNA: TGCAGCGTTGAAGTCTCACTAGCCAAAAACATTCAGTACTTC.

This clonotype was counted a few times. The gene calls are TRBV6-1 and TRBJ2-5; the match to TRBD1 covers 9 bases. Germline values: CDR1 MNHNS, CDR2 SASEGT. The CDR3 length is 17 residues. The V and J ends lost 6 bases and 5 bases, in that order; junction bases with no gene match: 16. This CDR3 is CASSLYSRTGVEETQYF. CDR3 DNA sequence: TGTGCCAGCAGCCTATATTCTAGGACAGGGGTAGAGGAGACCCAGTACTTC.

In this sample, this clonotype turned up many times. The chain employs TRBV12-3 or TRBV12-4 and TRBJ1-1; D call uncertain. This CDR3 contains 15 residues. V shed 1 base and J shed 2 bases, with 11 bases lying between them. The CDR3 is CASSLVRLRNTEAFF. The DNA for the CDR3 is TGTGCCAGCAGTTTAGTCCGACTCCGTAACACTGAAGCTTTCTTT.

V gene TRBV4-2 combines with J gene TRBJ2-5; weak D call: TRBD1 (6 bases). CDR1 and CDR2 from the germline V gene are LGHNA and YNFKEQ. Trimming cost V 4 bases and J 3 bases, with 18 bases left between them. The CDR3 loop spans 16 amino acids. CDR3 residues: CASSPLGAAAKETQYF. The CDR3 coding sequence is TGTGCCAGCAGCCCCTTGGGGGCTGCTGCAAAAGAGACCCAGTACTTC.

This clonotype was seen a few times. J is TRBJ2-2 and V is TRBV5-1, with D perhaps TRBD1 (6 bases). The V gene lost 0 bases and the J gene lost 3 bases, with 15 bases spanning the gap. Germline V gene sequence: CDR1 SGHRS, CDR2 YFSETQ. CDR3 length equals 17 residues. This chain's CDR3 is CASSLEGRGRDTGELFF. Written as DNA, the CDR3 is TGCGCCAGCAGCTTGGAAGGCAGGGGTCGGGACACCGGGGAGCTGTTTTTT.